This T cell receptor (beta chain) was captured in a study of T cell changes during pregnancy in multiple sclerosis. Data came from immunoSEQ multiplex PCR; TCRdb stores just in-frame clones and leaves some out. The data contain over 65,000 clones, about nine tenths of them singletons. The source of this sequence is a female donor with multiple sclerosis, enrolled in a pregnancy study. Sequences were derived from peripheral blood, sampled in the first trimester of pregnancy.

The CDR3 region has the DNA TGTGCCAGCAGTTCGTGGGACAGGGAAGGTACGCAGTATTTT. Translation: CASSSWDREGTQYF. The chain couples TRBV27 to TRBJ2-3; 9 nucleotides match TRBD1. Germline V gene data show CDR1 as MNHEY and CDR2 as SMNVEV (reference sequence). The CDR3 runs to 14 residues. Trimming at V came to 4 bases and at J to 8 bases, leaving 7 bases not matched to a gene.